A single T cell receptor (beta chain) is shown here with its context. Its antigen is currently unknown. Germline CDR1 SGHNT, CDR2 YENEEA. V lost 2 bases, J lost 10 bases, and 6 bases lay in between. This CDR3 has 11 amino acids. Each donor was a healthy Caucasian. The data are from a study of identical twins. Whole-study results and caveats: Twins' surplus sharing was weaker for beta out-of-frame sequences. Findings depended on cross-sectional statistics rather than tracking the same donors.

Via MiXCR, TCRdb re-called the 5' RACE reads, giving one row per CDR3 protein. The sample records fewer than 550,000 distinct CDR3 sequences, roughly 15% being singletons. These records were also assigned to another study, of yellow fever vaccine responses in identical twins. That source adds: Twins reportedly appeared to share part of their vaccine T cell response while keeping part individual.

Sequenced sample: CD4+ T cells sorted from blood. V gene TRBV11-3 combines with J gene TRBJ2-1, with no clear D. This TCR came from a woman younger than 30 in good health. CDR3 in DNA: TGTGCCAGCAGCTTAAGCCCGGAGCAGTTCTTC. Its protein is CASSLSPEQFF. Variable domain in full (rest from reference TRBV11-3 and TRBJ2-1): EAGVVQSPRYKIIEKKQPVAFWCNPISGHNTLYWYLQNLGQGPELLIRYENEEAVDDSQLPKDRFSAERLKGVDSTLKIQPAELGDSAVYLCASSLSPEQFFGPGTRLTVL.